These 12 T cell receptor beta chains came from one sample sequenced in a study of cytomegalovirus exposure and HLA in healthy donors. In the PCR, 60 Vbeta and 13 Jbeta primers were used. The method was immunoSEQ multiplex PCR; TCRdb's version includes in-frame clones alone and lacks a portion of them. The table shows about 97,000 clones, with 77% occurring only once. Specimen: PBMCs. These receptors originate from a male donor in good health and CMV-seropositive.

In DNA, the CDR3 is TGTGCCAGCAGCTTAGCTGGTAGCGGGAGTATCTACGAGCAGTACTTC. Translated: CASSLAGSGSIYEQYF. The gene calls are TRBV7-2 and TRBJ2-7, with 9 bases aligning to TRBD2. CDR3 length: 16 amino acids. In germline, CDR1 is SGHTA, CDR2 FQGNSA. The trim removed 0 bases at V and 3 bases at J, leaving 6 bases unmatched. The full variable domain, in which reference TRBV7-2 and TRBJ2-7 provide the parts outside the CDR3, is GAGVSQSPSNKVTEKGKDVELRCDPISGHTALYWYRQSLGQGLEFLIYFQGNSAPDKSGLPSDRFSAERTGGSVSTLTIQRTQQEDSAVYLCASSLAGSGSIYEQYFGPGTRLTVT.

This clone was seen only a few times. Other DNA variants within this sample encode the same CDR3. This chain uses TRBV5-1 with TRBJ2-6, with 10 bases identical to TRBD1. Trimming cost V 3 bases and J 3 bases; bases outside gene matches: 3. CDR1 and CDR2 from the germline V gene are SGHRS and YFSETQ. This CDR3 spans 16 amino acids. CDR3 nucleotide sequence: TGCGCCAGCAGCTGGACAGGGGGTGGTGGGGCCAACGTCCTGACTTTC. This encodes CASSWTGGGGANVLTF.

The V and J genes are TRBV9 and TRBJ2-2; a possible D gene is TRBD1 (5 bases). The germline V gene has CDR1 SGDLS and CDR2 YYNGEE. CDR3 size: 17 residues. With 3 bases removed from V and 1 base from J, the gap between germline ends came to 16 bases. Written as DNA, the CDR3 is TGTGCCAGCAGCGGGACCCCAGGGATCTGGAACACCGGGGAGCTGTTTTTT. This translates into CASSGTPGIWNTGELFF.

This chain uses TRBV6-6 with TRBJ1-4, with 9 positions matching TRBD1. After removal of 7 bases from V and 8 bases from J, the junction contained 14 bases not matched to a gene. CDR1 and CDR2 (germline): MNHNY, SVGAGI (reference sequence). The CDR3 spans 16 residues. The CDR3 nucleotides read TGTGCCAGCACGGTATCCGTTTTGGACAGGGGCGAAAAACTGTTTTTT. Protein product: CASTVSVLDRGEKLFF.

The rearrangement uses TRBV19 and TRBJ2-1, with D possibly matching TRBD2 (6 bases). Deletions cut 1 base from V and 9 bases from J, with 28 bases between. Germline CDR1 and CDR2: LNHDA and SQIVND (reference sequence). This CDR3 is built from 19 residues. In nucleotides, the CDR3 is TGTGCCAGTAGTATAGGGTGGGGCAGTTGGTCGGGAGCCAAGGGTGAGCAGTTCTTC. Its translation: CASSIGWGSWSGAKGEQFF.

The chain carries TRBV10-3 and TRBJ2-1, with TRBD2 matching over 7 bases. V was pared by 4 bases and J by 2 bases, with 8 bases of the junction left unmatched. There are 16 residues in the CDR3. Germline CDR1 ENHRY, CDR2 SYGVKD. The CDR3 bases are TGTGCCATCAGTGTGGGGCTAGCGGAAACCTACAATGAGCAGTTCTTC. It yields the protein CAISVGLAETYNEQFF.

By share, this clone counts as medium-sized. This chain connects TRBV30 to TRBJ1-1; D is perhaps TRBD1 (6 bases). CDR1 is GTSNPN, CDR2 SVGIG, per germline (reference sequence). Deletions cut 4 bases from V and 5 bases from J, with 20 bases between. CDR3 length: 15 residues. The chain's CDR3 is CAWTYPGGRRTEAFF. The CDR3 DNA reads as TGTGCCTGGACCTACCCCGGGGGGCGAAGGACTGAAGCTTTCTTT.

In regard to this clone: One end of the junction is discordant with germline, which a read error may explain. This chain uses TRBV28 with TRBJ2-3; D gene uncertain. Germline values: CDR1 MDHEN, CDR2 SYDVKM. The CDR3 is made up of 12 amino acids. The CDR3: CASSLSTDAQYF. The CDR3 DNA is TGTGCCAGCAGTTTAAGCACAGATGCGCAGTATTTT.

The CDR3: CASSLVGLGGNEQFF. The CDR3 DNA follows: TGTGCCAGCAGCTTAGTGGGGCTGGGTGGCAATGAGCAGTTCTTC. This chain uses TRBV11-2 with TRBJ2-1; D might be TRBD1 (5 bases). The V gene's germline CDR1 is SGHAT and CDR2 FQNNGV. The V gene lost 1 base and the J gene lost 6 bases, with 13 bases spanning the gap. The CDR3 is 15 amino acids.

This clone showed up just a few times. The rearrangement links TRBV29-1 to TRBJ2-1; 7 positions agree with TRBD2. The CDR3 has 13 residues. Looked up from germline, CDR1 is SQVTM and CDR2 is ANQGSEA. Germline trimming cut 5 bases from V and 4 bases from J; bases unmatched to any gene: 5. Here the CDR3 reads CSVLADYYNEQFF. DNA of the CDR3: TGCAGCGTTCTAGCGGACTATTACAATGAGCAGTTCTTC.

This sequence joins TRBV4-3 and TRBJ2-7; 7 bases agree with TRBD2. From germline, CDR1 is LGHNA and CDR2 YSLEER. V was clipped by 2 bases and J by 6 bases; unmatched bases: 10. CDR3 length: 15 amino acids. The CDR3 DNA follows: TGCGCCAGCAGCCAACGGGCGGGCGGGAGTCTCGAGCAGTACTTC. It codes for CASSQRAGGSLEQYF.

This rearrangement joins TRBV27 to TRBJ1-2; perhaps TRBD1 as D (5 bases). Germline values: CDR1 MNHEY, CDR2 SMNVEV (reference sequence). The CDR3 runs 14 residues. Trimming took 2 bases from V and 8 from J, leaving 15 bases between them. In nucleotides, the CDR3 is TGTGCCAGCAGTTTAAGTGGGCAGGGTTACGGCTACACCTTC. Translating it yields CASSLSGQGYGYTF.